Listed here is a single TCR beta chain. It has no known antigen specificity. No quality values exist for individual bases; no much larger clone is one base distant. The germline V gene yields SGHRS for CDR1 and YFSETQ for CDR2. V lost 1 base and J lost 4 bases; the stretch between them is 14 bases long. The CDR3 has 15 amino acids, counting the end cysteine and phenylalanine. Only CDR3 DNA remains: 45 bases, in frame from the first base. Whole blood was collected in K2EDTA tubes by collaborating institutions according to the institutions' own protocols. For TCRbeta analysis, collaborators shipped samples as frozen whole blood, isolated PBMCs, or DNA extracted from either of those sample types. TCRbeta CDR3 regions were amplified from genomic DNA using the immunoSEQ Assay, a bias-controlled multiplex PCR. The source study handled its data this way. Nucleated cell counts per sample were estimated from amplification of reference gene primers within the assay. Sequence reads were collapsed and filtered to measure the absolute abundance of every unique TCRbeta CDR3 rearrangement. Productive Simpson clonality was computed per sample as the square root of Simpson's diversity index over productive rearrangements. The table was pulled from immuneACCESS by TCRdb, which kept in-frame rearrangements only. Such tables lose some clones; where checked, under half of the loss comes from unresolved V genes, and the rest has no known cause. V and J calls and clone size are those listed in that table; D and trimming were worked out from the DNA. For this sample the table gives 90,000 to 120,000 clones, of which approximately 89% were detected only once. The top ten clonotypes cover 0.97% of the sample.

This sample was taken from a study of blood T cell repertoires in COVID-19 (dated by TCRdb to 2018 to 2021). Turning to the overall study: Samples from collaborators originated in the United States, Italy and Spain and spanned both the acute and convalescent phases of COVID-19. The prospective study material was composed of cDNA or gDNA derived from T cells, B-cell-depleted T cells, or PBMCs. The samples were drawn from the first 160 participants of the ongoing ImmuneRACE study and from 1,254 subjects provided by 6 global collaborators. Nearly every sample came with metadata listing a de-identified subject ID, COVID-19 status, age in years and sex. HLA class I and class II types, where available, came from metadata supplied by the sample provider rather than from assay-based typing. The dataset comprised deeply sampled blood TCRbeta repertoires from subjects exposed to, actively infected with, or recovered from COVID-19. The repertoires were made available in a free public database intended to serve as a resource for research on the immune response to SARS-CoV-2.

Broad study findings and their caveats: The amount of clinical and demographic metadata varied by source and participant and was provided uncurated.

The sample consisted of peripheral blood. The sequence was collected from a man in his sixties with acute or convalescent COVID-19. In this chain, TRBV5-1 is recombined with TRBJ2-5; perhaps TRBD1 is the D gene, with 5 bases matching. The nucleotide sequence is TGCGCCAGCAGCTTGTGGTCAGGGAACGGAGAGACCCAGTACTTC. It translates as CASSLWSGNGETQYF.